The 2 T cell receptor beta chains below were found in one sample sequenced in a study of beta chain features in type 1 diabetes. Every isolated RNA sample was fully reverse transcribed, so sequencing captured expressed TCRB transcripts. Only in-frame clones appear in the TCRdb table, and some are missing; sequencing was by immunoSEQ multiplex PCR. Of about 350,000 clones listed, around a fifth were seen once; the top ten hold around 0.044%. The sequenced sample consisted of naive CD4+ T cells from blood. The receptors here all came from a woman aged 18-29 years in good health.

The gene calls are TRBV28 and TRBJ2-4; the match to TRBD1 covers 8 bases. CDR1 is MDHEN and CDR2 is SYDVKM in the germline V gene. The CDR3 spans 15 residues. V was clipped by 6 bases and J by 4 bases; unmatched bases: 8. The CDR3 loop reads CASSPYRDRKNIQYF. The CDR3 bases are TGTGCCAGCAGCCCATATCGGGACAGGAAAAACATTCAGTACTTC. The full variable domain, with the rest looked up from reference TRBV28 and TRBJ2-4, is DVKVTQSSRYLVKRTGEKVFLECVQDMDHENMFWYRQDPGLGLRLIYFSYDVKMKEKGDIPEGYSVSREKKERFSLILESASTNQTSMYLCASSPYRDRKNIQYFGAGTRLSVL.

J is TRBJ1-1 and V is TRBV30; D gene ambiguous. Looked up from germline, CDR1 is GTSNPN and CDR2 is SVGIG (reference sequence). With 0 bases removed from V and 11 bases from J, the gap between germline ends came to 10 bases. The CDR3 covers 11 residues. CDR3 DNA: TGTGCCTGGAGTGTTGGCGGTCCGGCTTTCTTT. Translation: CAWSVGGPAFF.